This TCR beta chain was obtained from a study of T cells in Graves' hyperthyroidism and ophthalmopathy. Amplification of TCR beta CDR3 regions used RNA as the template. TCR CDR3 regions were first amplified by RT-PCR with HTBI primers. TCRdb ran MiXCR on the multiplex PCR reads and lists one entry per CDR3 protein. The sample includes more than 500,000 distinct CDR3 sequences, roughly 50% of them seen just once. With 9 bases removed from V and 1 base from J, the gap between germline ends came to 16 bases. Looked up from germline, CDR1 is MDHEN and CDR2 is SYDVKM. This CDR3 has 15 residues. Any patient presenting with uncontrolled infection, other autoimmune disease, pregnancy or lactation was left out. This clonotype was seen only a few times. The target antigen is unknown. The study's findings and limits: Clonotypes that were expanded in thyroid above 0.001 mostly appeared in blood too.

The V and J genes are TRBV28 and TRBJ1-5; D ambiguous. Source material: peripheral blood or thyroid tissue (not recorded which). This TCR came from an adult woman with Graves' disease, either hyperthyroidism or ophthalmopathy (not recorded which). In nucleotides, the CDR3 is TGTGCCAGTTGGAGGACTGGTCGGAGCAATCAGCCCCAGCATTTT. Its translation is CASWRTGRSNQPQHF.